Below are 27 T cell receptor beta chains sequenced from a single sample in a study of shared clonotypes between healthy human individuals (dated by TCRdb to the early 2020s). CD8 naive samples consisted of CD45RO-negative cells that were positively selected for CCR7, yielding a CD45RA+CCR7+ population without TemRA cells. The method was the immunoSEQ multiplex PCR assay. TCRdb retrieved this table from immuneACCESS and kept in-frame rearrangements only. Not all clones are present; in checked studies, unresolved V genes account for under half, and no reason is known for the remainder. The sample contains around 2,000,000 clones, 85% to 95% of them found a single time. The ten biggest clones cover 0.85% to 1.2% of the sample. What was sequenced was naive CD8+ T cells sorted from blood. Interpreted using the paper, the cell subset or site label stands for: CD45RA+CCR7+. Receptor source: a young man in good health.

This clone was counted a single time. Here the CDR3 reads CASTLTGGRYNEQFF. The CDR3 region has the DNA TGTGCCAGCACCTTAACAGGGGGGAGGTACAATGAGCAGTTCTTC. V usage is TRBV6-5 and J usage is TRBJ2-1, with 8 bases that match TRBD1. The junction had 9 bases not matched to a gene; V was cut back by 7 bases and J by 4 bases. Germline loops: CDR1 MNHEY, CDR2 SVGAGI. This CDR3 is built from 15 residues.

Notes on this clone: The same CDR3 can be traced to other DNA sequences in this sample. The chain joins TRBV27 to TRBJ2-3; TRBD1 aligns across 8 bases. Germline values: CDR1 MNHEY, CDR2 SMNVEV (reference sequence). This CDR3 region has 14 residues. V was pared by 1 base and J by 4 bases, with 1 base of the junction left unmatched. The CDR3 DNA sequence: TGTGCCAGCAGTTTATGGGGACAGGCAGATACGCAGTATTTT. Protein product: CASSLWGQADTQYF.

Notes on this clone: Different DNA sequences within this sample yield the same CDR3. The chain uses TRBV19 and TRBJ2-7; D possibly corresponds to TRBD2 (5 bases). Trimming stripped 5 bases from V and 2 bases from J, with 10 bases between. Germline assignment: CDR1 LNHDA and CDR2 SQIVND (reference sequence). This CDR3 comprises 13 residues. The chain's CDR3 is CASSSGLTYEQYF. The CDR3 nucleotides are TGTGCCAGTAGTTCTGGACTTACCTACGAGCAGTACTTC. Full variable domain (rest looked up from reference TRBV19 and TRBJ2-7): DGGITQSPKYLFRKEGQNVTLSCEQNLNHDAMYWYRQDPGQGLRLIYYSQIVNDFQKGDIAEGYSVSREKKESFPLTVTSAQKNPTAFYLCASSSGLTYEQYFGPGTRLTVT.

The chain employs TRBV29-1 and TRBJ2-3; 10 bases align to TRBD1. The germline V gene has CDR1 SQVTM and CDR2 ANQGSEA. This CDR3 contains 14 residues. With 3 bases clipped from V and 5 bases from J, the junction kept 5 bases outside the gene matches. In DNA, the CDR3 is TGCAGCGTTGACGGGACAGGGGCGGTAGATACGCAGTATTTT. It is translated as CSVDGTGAVDTQYF.

The rearrangement uses TRBV7-6 and TRBJ2-7, with 9 bases that match TRBD1. CDR3 length: 14 residues. With V trimmed by 4 bases and J by 5 bases, 6 bases remained unmatched. The germline gives CDR1 SGHVS, CDR2 FNYEAQ. The CDR3 DNA follows: TGTGCCAGCAGCTCGAGACAGGGGGACCACGAGCAGTACTTC. Protein sequence: CASSSRQGDHEQYF.

This sequence joins TRBV18 and TRBJ1-5; D ambiguous. Germline assignment: CDR1 KGHSH and CDR2 LQKENI. Trimming shortened V by 4 bases and J by 0 bases, and 7 bases separated the two germline ends. CDR3 size: 14 residues. The CDR3 nucleotides read TGTGCCAGCTCACGAGAATATAGCAATCAGCCCCAGCATTTT. Its protein is CASSREYSNQPQHF.

V and J are TRBV28 and TRBJ1-2, with 10 bases fitting TRBD1. Trimming cost V 2 bases and J 8 bases; bases outside gene matches: 20. CDR1 is MDHEN, CDR2 SYDVKM, per germline. The CDR3 covers 19 residues. CDR3 amino acids: CASSLSPPRTGGLADGYTF. The CDR3 DNA sequence: TGTGCCAGCAGTTTAAGTCCCCCGAGGACAGGGGGTTTGGCGGACGGCTACACCTTC.

V usage is TRBV5-1 and J usage is TRBJ2-3, with D hard to call. The CDR3 is made up of 13 amino acids. The V gene's germline CDR1 is SGHRS and CDR2 YFSETQ. The V and J ends lost 1 base and 6 bases respectively, with 9 bases between them. This chain's CDR3 is CASSLTVWDTQYF. CDR3 DNA sequence: TGCGCCAGCAGCTTGACTGTTTGGGATACGCAGTATTTT. Complete variable domain (other parts from reference TRBV5-1 and TRBJ2-3): KAGVTQTPRYLIKTRGQQVTLSCSPISGHRSVSWYQQTPGQGLQFLFEYFSETQRNKGNFPGRFSGRQFSNSRSEMNVSTLELGDSALYLCASSLTVWDTQYFGPGTRLTVL.

V and J are TRBV6-6 and TRBJ1-2; tentative D call: TRBD1 (6 bases). This CDR3 is 16 amino acids long. Germline CDR1 reads MNHNY; CDR2 reads SVGAGI (reference sequence). V was clipped by 2 bases and J by 4 bases, with 17 bases between them. This CDR3 is CASSYDGQTGVYGYTF. CDR3 in DNA: TGTGCCAGCAGTTACGACGGACAGACCGGAGTCTATGGCTACACCTTC.

The chain combines TRBV5-6 with TRBJ1-4; tentative D call: TRBD1 (6 bases). Germline CDR1 is SGHDT and CDR2 is YYEEEE. This CDR3 is built from 15 residues. The V and J ends lost 0 bases and 7 bases respectively, with 13 bases between them. The CDR3, as DNA: TGTGCCAGCAGCTTGGAGGGGACATGGAGTGAAAAACTGTTTTTT. Amino acid sequence: CASSLEGTWSEKLFF.

The rearrangement uses TRBV7-2 and TRBJ2-7, with D perhaps matching TRBD1 (5 bases). This CDR3 spans 13 amino acids. Germline-derived CDR1 and CDR2 are SGHTA and FQGNSA. V was clipped by 11 bases and J by 3 bases, with 17 bases between them. The CDR3 here is CASGIARLYEQYF. In DNA form, the CDR3 reads TGTGCCTCAGGGATAGCTAGGCTCTACGAGCAGTACTTC.

The rearrangement joins TRBV7-6 to TRBJ2-5, with TRBD2 identical over 9 bases. The CDR3 sequence is 16 residues long. Germline CDR1 is SGHVS and CDR2 is FNYEAQ. V dropped 1 base and J dropped 5; count of bases not matched to a gene: 8. DNA for the CDR3: TGTGCCAGCAGCTTAGATGTTAGCGGGGGACGGGAGACCCAGTACTTC. Translated, it gives CASSLDVSGGRETQYF.

The chain carries TRBV11-2 and TRBJ2-7, with D possibly being TRBD1 or TRBD2 (6 bases each). CDR1 is SGHAT and CDR2 is FQNNGV in the germline V gene. Deletions cut 4 bases from V and 5 bases from J, with 18 bases between. There are 15 residues in the CDR3. Here the CDR3 DNA reads TGTGCCAGCAGCTATAGCGGAGGGGGTGGAGACGAGCAGTACTTC. Translation: CASSYSGGGGDEQYF.

The chain links TRBV27 to TRBJ2-7; 8 positions agree with TRBD2. The V gene end was trimmed by 6 bases and the J gene end by 0 bases; junction bases not matched to a gene: 10. The CDR3 has 16 amino acids. Germline CDR1 and CDR2: MNHEY and SMNVEV (reference sequence). CDR3 coding DNA: TGTGCCAGCAGCCCTAGGGTGGCGGGAGGCTCCTACGAGCAGTACTTC. Amino acid sequence: CASSPRVAGGSYEQYF.

The V gene is TRBV27, the J gene TRBJ2-3; 7 nucleotides match TRBD2. V shed 3 bases, J shed 5 bases, and the junction held 2 bases outside the gene matches. The CDR3 spans 13 residues. Germline V CDR1 and CDR2: MNHEY, SMNVEV (reference sequence). CDR3 residues: CASSFGGGDTQYF. The DNA of the CDR3 is TGTGCCAGCAGTTTTGGGGGGGGAGATACGCAGTATTTT.

The gene calls are TRBV5-6 and TRBJ2-2; D call uncertain. Germline V gene lookup returns CDR1 SGHDT and CDR2 YYEEEE. This CDR3 has 15 residues. Trimming removed 0 bases at V and 4 bases at J, with 10 bases between. For the CDR3, the DNA is TGTGCCAGCAGCTTGGTTGGATCAGGCACCGGGGAGCTGTTTTTT. Protein: CASSLVGSGTGELFF.

The chain combines TRBV7-9 with TRBJ2-7; D unresolved. The germline V gene encodes CDR1 SEHNR and CDR2 FQNEAQ (reference sequence). The CDR3 totals 16 residues. V lost 0 bases to trimming and J lost 5 bases, with 17 bases between them. CDR3 in amino acids: CASSLASNAISDEQYF. The CDR3 DNA is TGTGCCAGCAGCTTAGCCTCAAACGCCATTTCGGACGAGCAGTACTTC.

A few counts support this clone. This rearrangement joins TRBV5-1 to TRBJ2-7, with TRBD1 matching over 9 bases. The CDR3 covers 15 residues. Germline CDR1 and CDR2: SGHRS and YFSETQ. V lost 3 bases, J lost 6 bases, and 10 bases stayed unmatched. CDR3 residues: CASSSWDRDFGEQYF. Here the CDR3 DNA reads TGCGCCAGCAGCTCCTGGGACAGGGACTTTGGCGAGCAGTACTTC.

CDR3 sequence reads: CASSPLGAAEAFF. CDR3 sequence (DNA): TGTGCCAGCAGCCCGCTCGGGGCCGCTGAAGCTTTCTTT. The chain uses TRBV13 and TRBJ1-1; D is perhaps TRBD1 (5 bases). CDR1 PRHDT and CDR2 FYEKMQ come from the germline V gene (reference sequence). CDR3 length: 13 amino acids. V dropped 5 bases and J dropped 6 bases, with 13 bases sitting between them.

The CDR3 nucleotides read TGTGCCAGTAGTGAATATATGGGGAACTATGGCTACACCTTC. Translation: CASSEYMGNYGYTF. The chain couples TRBV19 to TRBJ1-2; D is ambiguous. This CDR3 has 14 residues. The V and J ends lost 5 bases and 2 bases respectively, with 12 bases between them. CDR1 is LNHDA, CDR2 SQIVND, per germline (reference sequence). Drawing the rest from reference TRBV19 and TRBJ1-2, the complete variable domain is DGGITQSPKYLFRKEGQNVTLSCEQNLNHDAMYWYRQDPGQGLRLIYYSQIVNDFQKGDIAEGYSVSREKKESFPLTVTSAQKNPTAFYLCASSEYMGNYGYTFGSGTRLTVV.

J is TRBJ2-7 and V is TRBV4-3; D tentatively fits TRBD1 or TRBD2 (7 bases each). V lost 0 bases, J lost 6 bases, and 15 bases lay in between. This CDR3 has 15 amino acids. The germline V gene has CDR1 LGHNA and CDR2 YSLEER. CDR3 coding DNA: TGCGCCAGCAGCCAAGATAAAACAGGGGAGGGCGAGCAGTACTTC. Amino acids: CASSQDKTGEGEQYF.

V and J are TRBV27 and TRBJ2-2; D is unresolved. The V gene's germline CDR1 is MNHEY and CDR2 SMNVEV (reference sequence). The CDR3 runs 14 residues. V was clipped by 5 bases and J by 7 bases, with 14 bases between them. In DNA form, the CDR3 reads TGTGCCAGCAGTCCCCCGTCGGGCGGCGGGGAGCTGTTTTTT. It specifies CASSPPSGGGELFF.

The chain uses TRBV5-6 and TRBJ2-5, with D unclear. Germline V gene data show CDR1 as SGHDT and CDR2 as YYEEEE. Trimming took 2 bases from V and 4 from J, leaving 9 bases between them. The CDR3 loop spans 13 amino acids. The CDR3 loop is CASSLGPPETQYF. CDR3 sequence (DNA): TGTGCCAGCAGCTTAGGTCCCCCAGAGACCCAGTACTTC.

The V gene is TRBV6-6, the J gene TRBJ1-1; D not certain. V dropped 10 bases and J dropped 3 bases, with 15 bases sitting between them. CDR3 size: 13 residues. Per the germline V gene, CDR1 is MNHNY and CDR2 is SVGAGI (reference sequence). CDR3 nucleotide sequence: TGTGCCACCGAATCGGGAGACTACACTGAAGCTTTCTTT. Its translation: CATESGDYTEAFF.

Concerning this clone itself: The sample has other DNA sequences that encode this CDR3 too. The chain uses TRBV5-1 and TRBJ2-7; tentatively, D is TRBD2 (5 bases). This CDR3 has 13 residues. Trimming removed 4 bases from V and 4 bases from J, with 12 bases in between. CDR1 is SGHRS, CDR2 YFSETQ, per germline. CDR3: CASSLGPGYEQYF. In DNA, the CDR3 is TGCGCCAGCAGCCTCGGGCCGGGATACGAGCAGTACTTC.

This chain uses TRBV28 with TRBJ2-7, with D possibly being TRBD2 (6 bases). The CDR3 covers 13 residues. V lost 2 bases to trimming and J lost 6 bases, with 11 bases between them. Germline CDR1 reads MDHEN; CDR2 reads SYDVKM. The CDR3 nucleotides read TGTGCCAGCAGTTTAGGAGGGGATGGCGAGCAGTACTTC. Protein: CASSLGGDGEQYF.

Regarding this clone: The sample has other DNA sequences that encode this CDR3 too. The genes are TRBV6-5 and TRBJ2-5; maybe TRBD2 (6 bases). This CDR3 has 12 residues. CDR1 MNHEY and CDR2 SVGAGI come from the germline V gene. Trimming removed 3 bases from V and 5 bases from J, with 7 bases in between. DNA of the CDR3: TGTGCCAGCAGTTATGGGGGGGAGACCCAGTACTTC. It translates to CASSYGGETQYF.